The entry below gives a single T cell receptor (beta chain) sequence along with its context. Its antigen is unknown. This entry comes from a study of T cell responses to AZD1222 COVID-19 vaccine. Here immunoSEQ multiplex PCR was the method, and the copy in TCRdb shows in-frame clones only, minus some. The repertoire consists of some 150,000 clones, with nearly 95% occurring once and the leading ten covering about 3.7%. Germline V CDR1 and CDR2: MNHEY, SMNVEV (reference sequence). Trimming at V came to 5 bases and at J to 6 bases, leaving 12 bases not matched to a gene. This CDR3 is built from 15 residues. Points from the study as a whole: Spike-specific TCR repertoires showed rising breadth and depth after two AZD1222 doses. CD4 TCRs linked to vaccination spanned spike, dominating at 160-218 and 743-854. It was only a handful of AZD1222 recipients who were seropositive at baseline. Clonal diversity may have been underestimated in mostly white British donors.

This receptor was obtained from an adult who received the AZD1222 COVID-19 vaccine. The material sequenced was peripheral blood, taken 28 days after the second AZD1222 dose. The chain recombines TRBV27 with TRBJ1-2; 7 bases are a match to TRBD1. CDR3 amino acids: CASSPTLQGRDGYTF. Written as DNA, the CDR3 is TGTGCCAGCAGTCCAACACTACAGGGGAGGGATGGCTACACCTTC.